This T cell receptor (beta chain) was identified during a study of blood T cell repertoires in COVID-19. Overall study context: T cells, B-cell-depleted T cells, or PBMCs provided the cDNA or gDNA that served as material.

The germline gives CDR1 SQVTM, CDR2 ANQGSEA. CDR3 length equals 13 residues. With 1 base clipped from V and 7 bases from J, the junction kept 4 bases outside the gene matches. Using immunoSEQ multiplex PCR, the repertoire was profiled, and TCRdb retains in-frame clones only, with some absent. The table shows about 190,000 clones, with around 80% occurring only once. This clonotype originated in a man aged 50 to 59 who had recovered from COVID-19. Sequenced sample: peripheral blood. The V gene is TRBV29-1, the J gene TRBJ1-2, with 9 positions matching TRBD1. The DNA of the CDR3 is TGCAGCGTTGAAGGGTTGGACAGGGGTGGCTACACCTTC. It encodes CSVEGLDRGGYTF.